This record covers a single T cell receptor beta chain. The antigen is undetermined. The sample originates from a study of identical twins. Study-wide findings and caveats: Insertions were fewer in abundant cord blood beta clonotypes, whereas memory repertoires showed none of this pattern.

Template switching created a universal primer site, and the cDNA included unique molecular identifiers. In TCRdb, the 5' RACE reads were re-called with MiXCR into one record per CDR3 protein. The sample consists of hundreds of thousands of distinct CDR3 sequences, roughly 8% of them appearing once. Separately, the same data were catalogued under a study of yellow fever vaccine responses in identical twins. That paper notes: Twins' vaccine T cell responses reportedly seemed partly convergent and partly personalized.

The clonotype was recovered from a woman under 30 in good health. Source material: PBMCs.

CDR3 in amino acids: CASTRGAGGQETQYF. DNA for the CDR3: TGTGCCAGCACCAGGGGAGCGGGGGGGCAAGAGACCCAGTACTTC. This rearrangement joins TRBV11-2 to TRBJ2-5, with 10 positions matching TRBD2. Germline CDR1 reads SGHAT; CDR2 reads FQNNGV. The CDR3 has 15 residues. After removal of 7 bases from V and 2 bases from J, the junction contained 7 bases not matched to a gene.